The sample holds a few counts of the clone carrying this TCR beta chain. No progression to ophthalmopathy during 18 months of follow-up defined stable disease. These data belong to a study of T cells in Graves' hyperthyroidism and ophthalmopathy. In the study overall: It was at initial diagnosis, before any treatment, that peripheral blood was collected.

TCR beta CDR3 regions were amplified from RNA transcripts. Initially, a first-round RT-PCR of the TCR CDR3 employed the HTBI primer set. TCRdb reanalysed the multiplex PCR reads using MiXCR and keeps one entry per CDR3 protein. The data contain approximately 480,000 distinct CDR3 sequences, roughly 20% of them singletons. The receptor comes from a young man with Graves' hyperthyroidism. The sequenced material came from blood.

CDR3: CASSPRYGANTGELFF. The CDR3 DNA sequence: TGTGCCAGCAGCCCCCGCTACGGGGCGAACACCGGGGAGCTGTTTTTT. V usage is TRBV28 and J usage is TRBJ2-2, with D possibly matching TRBD2 (5 bases). The germline V and J ends were trimmed by 6 bases and 0 bases, with 14 bases remaining between them. This CDR3 comprises 16 residues. Germline V gives CDR1 MDHEN, CDR2 SYDVKM.